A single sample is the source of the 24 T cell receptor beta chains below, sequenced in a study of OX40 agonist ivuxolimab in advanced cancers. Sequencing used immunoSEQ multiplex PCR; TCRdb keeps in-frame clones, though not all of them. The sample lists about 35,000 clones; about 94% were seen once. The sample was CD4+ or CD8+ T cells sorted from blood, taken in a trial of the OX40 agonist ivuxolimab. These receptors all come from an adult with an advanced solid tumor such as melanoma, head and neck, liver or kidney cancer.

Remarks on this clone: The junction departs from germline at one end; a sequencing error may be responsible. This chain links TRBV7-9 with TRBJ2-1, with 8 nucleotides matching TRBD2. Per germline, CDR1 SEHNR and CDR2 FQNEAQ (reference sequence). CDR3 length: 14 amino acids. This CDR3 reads CASSHTETSGRGVF. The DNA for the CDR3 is TGTGCCAGCAGCCACACCGAAACTAGCGGCCGGGGGGTCTTC.

The CDR3 DNA reads TGTGCCAGCAGCCTTGGGACAGGGGTCGACACCATATATTTT. Translated, it gives CASSLGTGVDTIYF. The rearrangement links TRBV2 to TRBJ1-3; 10 nucleotides align to TRBD1. CDR1 is SNHLY, CDR2 FYNNEI, per germline. The CDR3 is made up of 14 amino acids. J was trimmed by 8 bases and V by 6 bases; bases with no gene match: 7.

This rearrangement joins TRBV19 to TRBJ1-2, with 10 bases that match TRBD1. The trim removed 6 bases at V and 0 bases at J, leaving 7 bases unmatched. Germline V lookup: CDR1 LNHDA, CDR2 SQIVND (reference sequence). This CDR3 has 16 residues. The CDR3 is CASRIGQGGPNYGYTF. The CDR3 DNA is TGTGCCAGTAGAATTGGACAGGGGGGTCCTAACTATGGCTACACCTTC.

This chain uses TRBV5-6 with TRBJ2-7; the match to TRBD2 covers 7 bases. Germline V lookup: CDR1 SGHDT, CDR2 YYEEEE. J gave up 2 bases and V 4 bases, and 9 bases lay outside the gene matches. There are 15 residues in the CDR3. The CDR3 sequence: CASSAVERDTYEQYF. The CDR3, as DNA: TGTGCCAGCAGCGCGGTCGAGCGGGATACCTACGAGCAGTACTTC.

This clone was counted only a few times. CDR3 protein: CASSLGTPADEQFF. As DNA, the CDR3 is TGTGCCAGCAGTCTAGGGACTCCAGCGGATGAGCAGTTCTTC. The genes are TRBV27 and TRBJ2-1; D possibly corresponds to TRBD2 (6 bases). The CDR3 length is 14 residues. V lost 5 bases, J lost 8 bases, and 16 bases lay in between. Germline CDR1 MNHEY, CDR2 SMNVEV (reference sequence).

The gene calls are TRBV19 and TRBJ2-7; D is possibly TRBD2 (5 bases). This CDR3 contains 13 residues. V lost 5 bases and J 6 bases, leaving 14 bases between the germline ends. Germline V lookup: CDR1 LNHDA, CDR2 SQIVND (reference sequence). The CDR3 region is CASSPAGSREQYF. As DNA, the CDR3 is TGTGCCAGTAGTCCTGCGGGTTCTCGCGAGCAGTACTTC.

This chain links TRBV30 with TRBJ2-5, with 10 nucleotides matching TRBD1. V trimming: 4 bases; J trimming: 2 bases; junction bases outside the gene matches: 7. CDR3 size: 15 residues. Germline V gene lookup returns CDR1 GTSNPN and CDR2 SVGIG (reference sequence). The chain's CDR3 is CAWNALGQGQETQYF. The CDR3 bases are TGTGCCTGGAACGCATTGGGACAGGGGCAAGAGACCCAGTACTTC.

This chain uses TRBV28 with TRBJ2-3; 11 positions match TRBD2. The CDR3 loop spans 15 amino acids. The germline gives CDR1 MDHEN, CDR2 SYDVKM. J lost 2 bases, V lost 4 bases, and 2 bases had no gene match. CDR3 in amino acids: CASSSTSGITDTQYF. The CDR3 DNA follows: TGTGCCAGCAGTTCGACTAGCGGGATCACAGATACGCAGTATTTT.

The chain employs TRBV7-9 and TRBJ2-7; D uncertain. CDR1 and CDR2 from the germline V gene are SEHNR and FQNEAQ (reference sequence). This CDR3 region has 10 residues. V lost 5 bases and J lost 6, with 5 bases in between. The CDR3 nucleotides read TGTGCCAGCAGCCCCTCCGAGCAGTACTTC. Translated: CASSPSEQYF.

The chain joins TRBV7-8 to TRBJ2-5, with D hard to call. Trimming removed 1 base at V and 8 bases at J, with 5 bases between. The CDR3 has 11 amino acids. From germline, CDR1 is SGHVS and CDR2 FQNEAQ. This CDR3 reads CASSLEYTQYF. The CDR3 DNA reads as TGTGCCAGCAGCTTAGAGTATACCCAGTACTTC.

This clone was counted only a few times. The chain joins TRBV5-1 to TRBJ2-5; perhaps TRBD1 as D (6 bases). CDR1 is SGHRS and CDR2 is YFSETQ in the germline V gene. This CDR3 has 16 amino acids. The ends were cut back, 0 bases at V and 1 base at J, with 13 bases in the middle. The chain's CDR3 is CASSLAGTSAQETQYF. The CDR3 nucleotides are TGCGCCAGCAGCTTGGCCGGGACATCTGCCCAAGAGACCCAGTACTTC.

The CDR3 bases are TGCAGCGTTGATAGCGGCCGTACCTACGAGCAGTACTTC. Its translation is CSVDSGRTYEQYF. The chain couples TRBV29-1 to TRBJ2-7, with D maybe TRBD2 (6 bases). From germline, CDR1 is SQVTM and CDR2 ANQGSEA. Trimming cost V 3 bases and J 2 bases, with 11 bases left between them. The CDR3 has 13 residues.

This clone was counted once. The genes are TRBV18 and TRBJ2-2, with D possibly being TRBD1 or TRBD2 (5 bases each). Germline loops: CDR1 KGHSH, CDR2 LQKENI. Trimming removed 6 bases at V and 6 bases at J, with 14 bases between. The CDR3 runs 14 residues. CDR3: CASSRIRGAGELFF. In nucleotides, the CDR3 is TGTGCCAGCTCCCGGATAAGGGGAGCCGGGGAGCTGTTTTTT.

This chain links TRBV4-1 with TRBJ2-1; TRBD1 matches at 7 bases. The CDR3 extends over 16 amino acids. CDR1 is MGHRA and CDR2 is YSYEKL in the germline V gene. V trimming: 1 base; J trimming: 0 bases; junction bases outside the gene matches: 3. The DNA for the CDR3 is TGCGCCAGCAGCCAAGGGGGACAGCTCTCCTACAATGAGCAGTTCTTC. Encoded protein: CASSQGGQLSYNEQFF.

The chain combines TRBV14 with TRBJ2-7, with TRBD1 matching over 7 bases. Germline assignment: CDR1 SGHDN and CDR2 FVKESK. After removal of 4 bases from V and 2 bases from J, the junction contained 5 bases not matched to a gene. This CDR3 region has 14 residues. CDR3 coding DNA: TGTGCCAGCAGCCTCCGGGACAGACCCTACGAGCAGTACTTC. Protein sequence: CASSLRDRPYEQYF.

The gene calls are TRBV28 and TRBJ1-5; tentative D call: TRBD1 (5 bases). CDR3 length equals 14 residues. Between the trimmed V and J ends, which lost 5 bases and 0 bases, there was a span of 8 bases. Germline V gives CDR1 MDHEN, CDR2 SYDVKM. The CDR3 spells CASSTQGSNQPQHF. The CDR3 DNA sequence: TGTGCCAGCAGTACTCAGGGTAGCAATCAGCCCCAGCATTTT. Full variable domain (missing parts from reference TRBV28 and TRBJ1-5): DVKVTQSSRYLVKRTGEKVFLECVQDMDHENMFWYRQDPGLGLRLIYFSYDVKMKEKGDIPEGYSVSREKKERFSLILESASTNQTSMYLCASSTQGSNQPQHFGDGTRLSIL.

CDR3 loop: CASSEIGDTDTQYF. The CDR3 DNA reads TGCGCCAGCAGTGAGATCGGGGACACAGATACGCAGTATTTT. The rearrangement links TRBV10-1 to TRBJ2-3; possible D gene TRBD2, 5 bases. In germline, CDR1 is WNHNN, CDR2 SYGVQD (reference sequence). With 2 bases removed from V and 2 bases from J, the gap between germline ends came to 8 bases. The CDR3 is 14 amino acids.

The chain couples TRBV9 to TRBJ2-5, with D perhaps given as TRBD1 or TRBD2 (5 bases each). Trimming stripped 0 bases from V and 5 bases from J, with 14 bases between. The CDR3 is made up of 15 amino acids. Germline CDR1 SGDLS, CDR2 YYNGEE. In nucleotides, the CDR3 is TGTGCCAGCAGCGTAGCATGGGGCCCGGGGGAGACCCAGTACTTC. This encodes CASSVAWGPGETQYF.

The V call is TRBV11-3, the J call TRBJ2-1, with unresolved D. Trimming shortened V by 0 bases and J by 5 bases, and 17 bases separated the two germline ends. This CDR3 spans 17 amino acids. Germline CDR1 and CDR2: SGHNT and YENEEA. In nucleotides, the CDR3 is TGTGCCAGCAGCTTAGAGTACTCAGGTTCGTACGACAATGAGCAGTTCTTC. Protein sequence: CASSLEYSGSYDNEQFF.

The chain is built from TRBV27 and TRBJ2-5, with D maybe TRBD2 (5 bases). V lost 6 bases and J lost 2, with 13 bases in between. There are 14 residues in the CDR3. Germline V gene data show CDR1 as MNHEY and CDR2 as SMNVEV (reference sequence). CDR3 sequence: CASSSDWRQETQYF. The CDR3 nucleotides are TGTGCCAGCAGCTCGGACTGGAGACAAGAGACCCAGTACTTC.

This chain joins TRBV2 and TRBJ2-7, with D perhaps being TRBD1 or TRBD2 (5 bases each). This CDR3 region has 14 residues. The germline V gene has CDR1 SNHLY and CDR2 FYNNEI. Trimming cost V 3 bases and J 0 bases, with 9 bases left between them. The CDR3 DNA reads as TGTGCCAGCAGTGACCGGGGCATCTCCTACGAGCAGTACTTC. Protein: CASSDRGISYEQYF.

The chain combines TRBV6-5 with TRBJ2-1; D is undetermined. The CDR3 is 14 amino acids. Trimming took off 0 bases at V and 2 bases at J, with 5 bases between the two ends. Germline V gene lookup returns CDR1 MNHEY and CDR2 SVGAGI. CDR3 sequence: CASSYSGTYNEQFF. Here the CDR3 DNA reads TGTGCCAGCAGTTACTCGGGGACCTACAATGAGCAGTTCTTC.

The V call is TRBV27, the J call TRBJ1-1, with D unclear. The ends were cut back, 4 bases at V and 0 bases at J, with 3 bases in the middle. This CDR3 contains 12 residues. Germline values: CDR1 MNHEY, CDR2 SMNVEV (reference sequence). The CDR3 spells CASSSMNTEAFF. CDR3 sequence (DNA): TGTGCCAGCAGTTCGATGAACACTGAAGCTTTCTTT.

CDR3 nucleotide sequence: TGTGCCAGCAGCCGCCTAGGACAGGGGGAGGATACGCAGTATTTT. Translated, it gives CASSRLGQGEDTQYF. The J gene is TRBJ2-3, the V gene TRBV9; 10 bases are a match to TRBD1. In germline, CDR1 is SGDLS, CDR2 YYNGEE. The length of the CDR3 is 15 residues. V gave up 4 bases and J gave up 6 bases; unmatched junction bases: 8.